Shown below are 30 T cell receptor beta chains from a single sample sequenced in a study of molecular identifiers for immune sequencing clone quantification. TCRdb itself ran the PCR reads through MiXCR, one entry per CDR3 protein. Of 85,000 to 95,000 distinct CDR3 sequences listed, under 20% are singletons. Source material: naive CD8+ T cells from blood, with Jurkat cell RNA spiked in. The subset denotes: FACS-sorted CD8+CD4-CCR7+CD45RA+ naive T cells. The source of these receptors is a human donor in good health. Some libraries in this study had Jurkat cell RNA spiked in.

This CDR3 reads CASSNGLAPNEQFF. CDR3 nucleotide sequence: TGTGCCAGCAGCAACGGACTAGCCCCCAATGAGCAGTTCTTC. The chain uses TRBV7-9 and TRBJ2-1; 8 nucleotides match TRBD2. Germline V gene lookup returns CDR1 SEHNR and CDR2 FQNEAQ (reference sequence). The CDR3 loop spans 14 amino acids. J was trimmed by 6 bases and V by 5 bases; bases with no gene match: 6.

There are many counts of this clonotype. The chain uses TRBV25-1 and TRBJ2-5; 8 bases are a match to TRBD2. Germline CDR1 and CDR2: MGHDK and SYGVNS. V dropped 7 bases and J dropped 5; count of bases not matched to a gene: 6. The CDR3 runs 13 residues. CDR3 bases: TGTGCCAGCATGGCGGGGGGTGAGGAGACCCAGTACTTC. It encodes CASMAGGEETQYF. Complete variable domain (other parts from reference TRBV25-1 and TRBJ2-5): EADIYQTPRYLVIGTGKKITLECSQTMGHDKMYWYQQDPGMELHLIHYSYGVNSTEKGDLSSESTVSRIRTEHFPLTLESARPSHTSQYLCASMAGGEETQYFGPGTRLLVL.

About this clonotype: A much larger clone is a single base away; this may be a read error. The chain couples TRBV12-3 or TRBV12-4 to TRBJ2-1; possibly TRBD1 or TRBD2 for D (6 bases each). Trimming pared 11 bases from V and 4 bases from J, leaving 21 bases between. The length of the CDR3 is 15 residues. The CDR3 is CAGDWGAGVYNEQFF. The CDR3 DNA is TGTGCCGGCGACTGGGGGGCAGGGGTGTACAATGAGCAGTTCTTC.

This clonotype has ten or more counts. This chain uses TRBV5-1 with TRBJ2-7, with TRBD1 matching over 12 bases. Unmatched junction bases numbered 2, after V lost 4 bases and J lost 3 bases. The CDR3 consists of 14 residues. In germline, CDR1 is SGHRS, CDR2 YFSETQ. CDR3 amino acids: CASSGDRGRYEQYF. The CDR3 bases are TGCGCCAGCAGCGGGGACAGGGGGCGCTACGAGCAGTACTTC.

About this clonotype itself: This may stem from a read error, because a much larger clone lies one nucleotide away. CDR3 loop: CATAGTNSYEQYF. The DNA of the CDR3 is TGTGCCACGGCCGGGACGAACTCCTACGAGCAGTACTTC. The chain links TRBV10-3 to TRBJ2-7; the D gene could be TRBD1 or TRBD2 (5 bases each). This CDR3 contains 13 residues. V lost 10 bases, J lost 0 bases, and 13 bases lay in between. Germline values: CDR1 ENHRY, CDR2 SYGVKD.

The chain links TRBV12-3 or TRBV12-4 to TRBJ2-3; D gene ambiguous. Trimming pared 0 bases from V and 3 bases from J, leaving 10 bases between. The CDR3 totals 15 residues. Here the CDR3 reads CASSLAEVLTDTQYF. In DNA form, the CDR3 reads TGTGCCAGCAGTTTAGCTGAGGTGTTGACAGATACGCAGTATTTT.

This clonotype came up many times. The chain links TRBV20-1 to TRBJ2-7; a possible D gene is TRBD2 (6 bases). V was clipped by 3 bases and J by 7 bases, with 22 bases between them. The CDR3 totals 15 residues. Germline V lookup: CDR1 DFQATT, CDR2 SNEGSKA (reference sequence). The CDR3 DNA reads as TGCAGTGCTAGGGGACCACTCGCGGGACCCTTTGAGCAGTACTTC. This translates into CSARGPLAGPFEQYF.

The CDR3 nucleotides are TGCAGCGTTGAGGGGACAGGGGGTTCAGATACGCAGTATTTT. It specifies CSVEGTGGSDTQYF. This chain joins TRBV29-1 and TRBJ2-3; 11 bases fit TRBD1. V lost 3 bases, J lost 4 bases, and 3 bases stayed unmatched. Germline CDR1 SQVTM, CDR2 ANQGSEA. The CDR3 totals 14 residues.

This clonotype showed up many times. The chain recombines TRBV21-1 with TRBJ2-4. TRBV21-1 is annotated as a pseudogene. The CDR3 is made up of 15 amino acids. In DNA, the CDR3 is TGTGCCAGCAGCAAAGGAGTATACGACAAAAACATTCAGTACTTC. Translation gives CASSKGVYDKNIQYF.

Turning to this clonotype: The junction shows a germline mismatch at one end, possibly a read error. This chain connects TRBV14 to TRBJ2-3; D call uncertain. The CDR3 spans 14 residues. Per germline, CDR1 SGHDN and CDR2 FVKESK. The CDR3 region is CASSQVTFTDTQCF. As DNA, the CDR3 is TGTGCCAGCAGCCAAGTGACTTTCACAGATACGCAGTGTTTT.

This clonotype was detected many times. CDR3 loop: CSARAPEVTSSYEQYF. Written as DNA, the CDR3 is TGCAGTGCTAGAGCCCCGGAGGTAACTAGCTCCTACGAGCAGTACTTC. V usage is TRBV20-1 and J usage is TRBJ2-7; TRBD2 is a possible D gene (5 bases). The V gene's germline CDR1 is DFQATT and CDR2 SNEGSKA (reference sequence). The CDR3 consists of 16 residues. V was pared by 1 base and J by 0 bases, with 16 bases between.

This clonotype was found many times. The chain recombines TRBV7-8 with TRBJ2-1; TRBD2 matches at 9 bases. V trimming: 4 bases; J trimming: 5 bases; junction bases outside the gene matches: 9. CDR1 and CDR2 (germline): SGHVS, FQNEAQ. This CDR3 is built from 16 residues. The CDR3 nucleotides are TGTGCCAGCAGCTCGTCGGGACTAGCCACCGACAATGAGCAGTTCTTC. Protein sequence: CASSSSGLATDNEQFF.

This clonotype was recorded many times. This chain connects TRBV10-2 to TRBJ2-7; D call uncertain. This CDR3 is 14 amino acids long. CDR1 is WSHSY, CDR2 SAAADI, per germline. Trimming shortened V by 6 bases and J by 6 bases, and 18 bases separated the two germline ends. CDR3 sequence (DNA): TGCGCCAGCAGCCTCACCGGCCTACCGGGCGAGCAGTACTTC. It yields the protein CASSLTGLPGEQYF.

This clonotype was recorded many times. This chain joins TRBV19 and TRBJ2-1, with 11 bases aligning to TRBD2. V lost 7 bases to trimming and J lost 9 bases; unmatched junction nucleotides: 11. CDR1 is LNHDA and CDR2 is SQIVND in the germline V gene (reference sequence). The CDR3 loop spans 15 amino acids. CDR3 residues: CASTHFSGGAREQFF. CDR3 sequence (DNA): TGTGCCAGTACCCACTTTAGCGGGGGGGCCCGTGAGCAGTTCTTC.

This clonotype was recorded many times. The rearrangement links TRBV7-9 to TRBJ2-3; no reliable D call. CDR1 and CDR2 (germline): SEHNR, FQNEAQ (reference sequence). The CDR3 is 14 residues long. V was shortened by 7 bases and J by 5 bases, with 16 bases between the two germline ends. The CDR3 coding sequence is TGTGCCAGCACCAACAACCCGCTGGTAGATACGCAGTATTTT. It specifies CASTNNPLVDTQYF.

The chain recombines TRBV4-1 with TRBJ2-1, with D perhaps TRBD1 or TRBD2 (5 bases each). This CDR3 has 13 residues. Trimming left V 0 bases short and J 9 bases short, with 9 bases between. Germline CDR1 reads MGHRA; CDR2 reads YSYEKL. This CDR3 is CASSQEVGGEQFF. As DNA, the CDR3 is TGCGCCAGCAGCCAAGAGGTTGGGGGTGAGCAGTTCTTC.

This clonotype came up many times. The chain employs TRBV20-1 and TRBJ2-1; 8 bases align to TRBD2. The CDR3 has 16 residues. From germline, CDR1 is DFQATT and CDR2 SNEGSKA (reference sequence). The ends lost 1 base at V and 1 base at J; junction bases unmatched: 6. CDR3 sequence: CSARGEREWSYNEQFF. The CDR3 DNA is TGCAGTGCTAGAGGGGAGCGGGAGTGGTCCTACAATGAGCAGTTCTTC.

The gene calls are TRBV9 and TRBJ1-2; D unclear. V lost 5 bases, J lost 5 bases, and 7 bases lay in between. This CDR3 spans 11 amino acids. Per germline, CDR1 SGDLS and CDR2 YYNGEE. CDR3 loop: CASSPGYGYTF. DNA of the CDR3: TGTGCCAGCAGTCCTGGGTATGGCTACACCTTC.

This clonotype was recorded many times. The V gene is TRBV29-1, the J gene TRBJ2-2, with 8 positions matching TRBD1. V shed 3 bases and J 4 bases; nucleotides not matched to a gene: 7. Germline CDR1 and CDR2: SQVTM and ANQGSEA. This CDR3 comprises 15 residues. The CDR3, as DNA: TGCAGCGTTGACGGAGGACAGGGCGGCACCGGGGAGCTGTTTTTT. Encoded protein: CSVDGGQGGTGELFF.

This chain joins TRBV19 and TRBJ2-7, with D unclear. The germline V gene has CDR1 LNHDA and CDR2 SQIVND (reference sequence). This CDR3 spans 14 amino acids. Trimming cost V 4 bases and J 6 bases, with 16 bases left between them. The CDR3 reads CASSNWPGLGEQYF. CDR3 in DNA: TGTGCCAGTAGTAATTGGCCGGGCTTGGGCGAGCAGTACTTC. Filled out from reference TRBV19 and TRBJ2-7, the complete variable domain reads DGGITQSPKYLFRKEGQNVTLSCEQNLNHDAMYWYRQDPGQGLRLIYYSQIVNDFQKGDIAEGYSVSREKKESFPLTVTSAQKNPTAFYLCASSNWPGLGEQYFGPGTRLTVT.

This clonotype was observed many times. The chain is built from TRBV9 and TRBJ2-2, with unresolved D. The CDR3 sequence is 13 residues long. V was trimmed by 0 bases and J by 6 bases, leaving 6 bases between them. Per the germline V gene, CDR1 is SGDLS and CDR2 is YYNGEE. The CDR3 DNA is TGTGCCAGCAGCGTAGAGGTAGCCGGGGAGCTGTTTTTT. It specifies CASSVEVAGELFF.

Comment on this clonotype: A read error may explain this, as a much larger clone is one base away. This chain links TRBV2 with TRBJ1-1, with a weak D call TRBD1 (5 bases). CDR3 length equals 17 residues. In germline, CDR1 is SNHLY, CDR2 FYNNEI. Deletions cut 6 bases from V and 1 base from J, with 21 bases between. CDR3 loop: CASRPDRTLTENTEAFF. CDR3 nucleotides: TGTGCCAGCAGACCCGACCGTACCTTGACAGAGAACACTGAAGCTTTCTTT.

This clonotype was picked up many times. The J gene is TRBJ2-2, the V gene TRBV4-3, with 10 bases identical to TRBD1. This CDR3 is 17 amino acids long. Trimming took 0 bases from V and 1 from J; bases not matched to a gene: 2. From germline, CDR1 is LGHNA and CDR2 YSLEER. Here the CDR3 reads CASSQDWTGGNTGELFF. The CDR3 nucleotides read TGCGCCAGCAGCCAAGATTGGACAGGGGGGAACACCGGGGAGCTGTTTTTT.

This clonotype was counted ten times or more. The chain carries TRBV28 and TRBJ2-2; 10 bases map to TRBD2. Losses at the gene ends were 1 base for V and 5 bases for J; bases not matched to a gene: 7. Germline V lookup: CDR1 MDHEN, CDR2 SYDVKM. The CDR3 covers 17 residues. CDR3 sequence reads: CASSLYLAGVATGELFF. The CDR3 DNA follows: TGTGCCAGCAGTTTATATCTAGCGGGGGTGGCAACCGGGGAGCTGTTTTTT.

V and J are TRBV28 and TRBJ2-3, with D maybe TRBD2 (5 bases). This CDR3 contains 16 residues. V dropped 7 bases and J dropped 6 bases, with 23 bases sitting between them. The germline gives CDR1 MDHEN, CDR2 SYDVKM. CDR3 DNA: TGTGCCAGCATCCCCCCGCGGGCCCTCATGGGGGATACGCAGTATTTT. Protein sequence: CASIPPRALMGDTQYF. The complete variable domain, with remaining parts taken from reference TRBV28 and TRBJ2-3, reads DVKVTQSSRYLVKRTGEKVFLECVQDMDHENMFWYRQDPGLGLRLIYFSYDVKMKEKGDIPEGYSVSREKKERFSLILESASTNQTSMYLCASIPPRALMGDTQYFGPGTRLTVL.

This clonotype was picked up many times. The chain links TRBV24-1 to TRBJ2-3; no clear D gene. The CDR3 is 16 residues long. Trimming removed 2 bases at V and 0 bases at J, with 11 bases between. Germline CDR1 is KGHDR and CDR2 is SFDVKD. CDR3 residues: CATSDYDGSSTDTQYF. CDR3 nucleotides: TGTGCCACCAGTGATTACGACGGCTCTAGCACAGATACGCAGTATTTT.

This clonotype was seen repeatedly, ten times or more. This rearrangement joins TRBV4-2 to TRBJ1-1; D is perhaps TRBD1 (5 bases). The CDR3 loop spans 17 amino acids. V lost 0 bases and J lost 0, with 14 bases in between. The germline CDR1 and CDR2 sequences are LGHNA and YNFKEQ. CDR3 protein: CASSQDLYRTMNTEAFF. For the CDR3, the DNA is TGTGCCAGCAGCCAAGATTTATACAGGACCATGAACACTGAAGCTTTCTTT.

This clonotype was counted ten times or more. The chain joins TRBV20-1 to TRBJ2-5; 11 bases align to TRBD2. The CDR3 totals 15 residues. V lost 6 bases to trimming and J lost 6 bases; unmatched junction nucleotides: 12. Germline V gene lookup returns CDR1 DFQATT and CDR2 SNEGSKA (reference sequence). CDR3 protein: CSAVIAGGETKTQYF. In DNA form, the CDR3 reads TGCAGTGCCGTAATAGCGGGGGGGGAGACCAAGACCCAGTACTTC.

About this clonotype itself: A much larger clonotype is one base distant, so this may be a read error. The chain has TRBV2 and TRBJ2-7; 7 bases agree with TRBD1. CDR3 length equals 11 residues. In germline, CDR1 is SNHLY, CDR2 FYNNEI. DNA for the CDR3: TGTGCCCAAGGACAGGCCTACGAGCGGTACTTC. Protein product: CAQGQAYERYF.

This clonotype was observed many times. The CDR3 reads CASSQATGPYETQYF. The DNA for the CDR3 is TGTGCCAGCAGCCAAGCAACCGGGCCCTACGAGACCCAGTACTTC. The chain carries TRBV4-2 and TRBJ2-5; D uncertain. Germline assignment: CDR1 LGHNA and CDR2 YNFKEQ. The length of the CDR3 is 15 residues. Trimming stripped 1 base from V and 5 bases from J, with 14 bases between.